Below, 29 T cell receptor beta chains from the same sample are listed, as sequenced in a study of T cells in Graves' hyperthyroidism and ophthalmopathy. The investigators amplified TCR beta CDR3 regions from RNA transcripts. With the HTBI primer set, the TCR CDR3 went through a first round of RT-PCR. TCRdb recomputed calls from the multiplex PCR reads with MiXCR, one row per CDR3 protein. The sample holds about 560,000 distinct CDR3 sequences, 14% seen once. The sequenced sample was blood. The receptors here all came from a woman aged 40 to 50 with Graves' hyperthyroidism.

This clonotype was detected many times. Here the CDR3 reads CASSFRIVIYREAGDGEQFF. The CDR3 region has the DNA TGTGCCAGCAGTTTTAGAATAGTTATCTATAGAGAGGCGGGTGATGGTGAGCAGTTCTTC. The chain links TRBV28 to TRBJ2-1; D may be TRBD2 (5 bases). This CDR3 is built from 20 residues. CDR1 and CDR2 from the germline V gene are MDHEN and SYDVKM. V lost 3 bases and J lost 9, with 33 bases in between.

This clonotype was detected many times. This chain uses TRBV20-1 with TRBJ2-7, with D uncertain. Per the germline V gene, CDR1 is DFQATT and CDR2 is SNEGSKA (reference sequence). V shed 3 bases and J shed 4 bases, with 10 bases lying between them. The CDR3 has 12 amino acids. The CDR3 nucleotides are TGCAGTGCTAGCGGGCGCAGGTACGAGCAGTACTTC. The encoded protein is CSASGRRYEQYF.

Comments on this clonotype: Given a much more abundant clone one base away, this may be a read error. The genes are TRBV11-2 and TRBJ2-7; tentative D call: TRBD2 (5 bases). The germline V gene has CDR1 SGHAT and CDR2 FQNNGV. Trimming shortened V by 8 bases and J by 2 bases, and 19 bases separated the two germline ends. The CDR3 runs 15 residues. The CDR3 region has the DNA TGTGCCAGCTCTAGGGCACTCGGGGTAACCTACGAGCAGTACTTC. Amino acids: CASSRALGVTYEQYF.

Only a few counts were recorded for this clonotype. The rearrangement uses TRBV5-5 and TRBJ2-1; no definite D call. The germline V and J ends were trimmed by 7 bases and 5 bases, with 16 bases remaining between them. The length of the CDR3 is 14 residues. Germline V CDR1 and CDR2: SGHKS, YYEKEE (reference sequence). The CDR3 bases are TGTGCCAGCGGTCGACTTGTCAACAACAATGAGCAGTTCTTC. Translated: CASGRLVNNNEQFF.

This chain links TRBV6-9 with TRBJ2-1, with D perhaps given as TRBD1 or TRBD2 (5 bases each). V dropped 5 bases and J dropped 6 bases, with 23 bases sitting between them. This CDR3 has 17 amino acids. Germline loops: CDR1 MNHGY, CDR2 SVAAGI. For the CDR3, the DNA is TGTGCCAGCAGTGGAACCTTAGAGGTTAGGGGAGCCAATGAGCAGTTCTTC. Translation: CASSGTLEVRGANEQFF.

This rearrangement joins TRBV14 to TRBJ2-1; D possibly uses TRBD1 or TRBD2 (5 bases each). Germline CDR1 is SGHDN and CDR2 is FVKESK. Trimming took off 6 bases at V and 4 bases at J, with 16 bases between the two ends. CDR3 length: 15 amino acids. As DNA, the CDR3 is TGTGCCAGCAGTCCGTGGGGGAGCCCTTACAATGAGCAGTTCTTC. Translated, it gives CASSPWGSPYNEQFF.

This clonotype has a count of ten or more. The V gene is TRBV28, the J gene TRBJ1-4; D call uncertain. CDR3 length: 14 residues. Trimming shortened V by 3 bases and J by 3 bases, and 8 bases separated the two germline ends. Per the germline V gene, CDR1 is MDHEN and CDR2 is SYDVKM. The CDR3 DNA sequence: TGTGCCAGCAGTTTTTATGGCTCTAATGAAAAACTGTTTTTT. This translates into CASSFYGSNEKLFF.

The V call is TRBV11-3, the J call TRBJ2-7, with 10 bases matching TRBD1. Per germline, CDR1 SGHNT and CDR2 YENEEA. This CDR3 has 14 residues. Trimming cost V 3 bases and J 6 bases; bases outside gene matches: 5. The CDR3 sequence is CASSFRDRGSEQYF. The CDR3 coding sequence is TGTGCCAGCAGCTTCCGGGACAGGGGCTCCGAGCAGTACTTC.

In its sample, this clonotype was seen a few times. The chain is built from TRBV20-1 and TRBJ1-6; D is possibly TRBD1 (6 bases). This CDR3 is 17 amino acids long. Trimming cost V 0 bases and J 5 bases, with 17 bases left between them. Germline loops: CDR1 DFQATT, CDR2 SNEGSKA (reference sequence). The DNA of the CDR3 is TGCAGTGCTAGAGATTCTACAGGGCTAACAAATAATTCACCCCTCCACTTT. Protein: CSARDSTGLTNNSPLHF.

The J gene is TRBJ1-2, the V gene TRBV7-3; D unclear. Germline V CDR1 and CDR2: SGHTA, FQGTGA. Deletions cut 8 bases from V and 4 bases from J, with 14 bases between. The CDR3 is 13 amino acids. The CDR3 region is CASFRTDFYGYTF. The DNA of the CDR3 is TGTGCCAGCTTTCGGACGGACTTCTATGGCTACACCTTC.

This clonotype showed up many times. CDR3 DNA: TGTGCCAGCAGCTTAGCGGGAACGAGGAACACCGGGGAGCTGTTTTTT. As protein: CASSLAGTRNTGELFF. The chain has TRBV11-1 and TRBJ2-2, with unresolved D. Trimming removed 0 bases at V and 1 base at J, with 9 bases between. Looked up from germline, CDR1 is SGHAT and CDR2 is FQDESV (reference sequence). The CDR3 runs to 16 residues.

The table lists this clonotype with many counts. This chain connects TRBV12-3 or TRBV12-4 to TRBJ1-1; D not resolved. V was cut by 5 bases and J by 6 bases, with 13 bases left in between. This CDR3 spans 13 amino acids. DNA of the CDR3: TGTGCCAGCAGTCGGACTAACAGTGCTGAAGCTTTCTTT. This codes for CASSRTNSAEAFF.

This clonotype appeared many times. V and J are TRBV9 and TRBJ2-2; D is perhaps TRBD1 or TRBD2 (5 bases each). CDR1 and CDR2 (germline): SGDLS, YYNGEE. The CDR3 covers 14 residues. V gave up 4 bases and J gave up 3 bases, with 10 bases separating them. CDR3 loop: CASSPGLDTGELFF. The DNA for the CDR3 is TGTGCCAGCAGCCCGGGGCTCGACACCGGGGAGCTGTTTTTT.

This clonotype was seen ten or more times. The chain uses TRBV24-1 and TRBJ2-5; TRBD1 is a possible D gene (5 bases). The germline gives CDR1 KGHDR, CDR2 SFDVKD. The ends were cut back, 4 bases at V and 7 bases at J, with 18 bases in the middle. There are 15 residues in the CDR3. This CDR3 is CATSDPGRVHGTQYF. The CDR3 region has the DNA TGTGCCACCAGTGACCCCGGCAGGGTCCATGGGACCCAGTACTTC.

This clonotype was detected a few times. This sequence joins TRBV27 and TRBJ2-5, with D hard to call. This CDR3 has 14 amino acids. The germline V gene has CDR1 MNHEY and CDR2 SMNVEV (reference sequence). Trimming cost V 6 bases and J 4 bases, with 15 bases left between them. The CDR3 reads CASRGSAVTETQYF. The CDR3 DNA follows: TGTGCCAGCAGAGGCAGTGCTGTTACAGAGACCCAGTACTTC.

This clonotype was found many times. J is TRBJ2-7 and V is TRBV11-2; TRBD1 agrees at 8 bases. CDR3 length: 13 amino acids. CDR1 is SGHAT and CDR2 is FQNNGV in the germline V gene. Germline trimming cut 4 bases from V and 5 bases from J; bases unmatched to any gene: 4. CDR3: CASSSDRGHEQYF. The CDR3 DNA reads TGTGCCAGCAGCTCTGACAGGGGACACGAGCAGTACTTC. Combining the CDR3 with reference TRBV11-2 and TRBJ2-7 gives the whole variable domain EAGVAQSPRYKIIEKRQSVAFWCNPISGHATLYWYQQILGQGPKLLIQFQNNGVVDDSQLPKDRFSAERLKGVDSTLKIQPAKLEDSAVYLCASSSDRGHEQYFGPGTRLTVT.

This chain connects TRBV10-3 to TRBJ1-4; 9 bases are shared with TRBD1. Germline assignment: CDR1 ENHRY and CDR2 SYGVKD. The J segment lost 6 bases and the V segment lost 6 bases, leaving 11 bases of the junction unmatched. CDR3 length: 16 amino acids. CDR3 region: CAISSDRGPRDEKLFF. Written as DNA, the CDR3 is TGTGCCATCAGCTCGGACAGGGGCCCGCGGGATGAAAAACTGTTTTTT.

The table lists this clonotype with many counts. The chain recombines TRBV20-1 with TRBJ2-1; 11 nucleotides line up with TRBD2. Germline lookup yields CDR1 DFQATT and CDR2 SNEGSKA (reference sequence). After removal of 5 bases from V and 6 bases from J, the junction contained 6 bases not matched to a gene. This CDR3 spans 14 amino acids. The CDR3 bases are TGCAGTGCTCTTAGCGGGAGGGGCATCAATGAGCAGTTCTTC. It translates to CSALSGRGINEQFF.

In DNA form, the CDR3 reads TGCAGTGCCGCACAGGGTCCGAACACTGAAGCTTTCTTT. Encoded protein: CSAAQGPNTEAFF. This chain joins TRBV20-1 and TRBJ1-1; D perhaps matches TRBD1 (6 bases). CDR1 and CDR2 from the germline V gene are DFQATT and SNEGSKA (reference sequence). The CDR3 totals 13 residues. Trimming took 6 bases from V and 1 from J, leaving 12 bases between them.

In its sample, this clonotype was seen many times. The chain joins TRBV6-2 or TRBV6-3 to TRBJ2-7; 7 nucleotides align to TRBD1. CDR1 MNHEY and CDR2 SVGEGT come from the germline V gene. V shed 0 bases and J 0 bases; nucleotides not matched to a gene: 11. The CDR3 has 18 amino acids. Written as DNA, the CDR3 is TGTGCCAGCAGTTACTCGAAATTCGGACAGGCCAACTCCTACGAGCAGTACTTC. This translates into CASSYSKFGQANSYEQYF.

As for this clonotype: This may arise from a read error, as a much more abundant clone is one base away. The chain is built from TRBV29-1 and TRBJ2-1, with TRBD2 matching over 14 bases. The J call could be wrong; TRBJ2-7 is a better fit for the DNA end. There are 16 residues in the CDR3. Germline assignment: CDR1 SQVTM and CDR2 ANQGSEA. CDR3: CSSPGTSGSSYNEQYF. In DNA form, the CDR3 reads TGCAGCTCCCCGGGGACTAGCGGGAGCTCCTACAATGAGCAGTACTTC.

This clonotype showed up just once. Its ends do not fully match the called genes, so a read error is possible. The chain is built from TRBV5-1 and TRBJ2-1; D might be TRBD1 or TRBD2, each matching 5 bases. The CDR3 contains 18 residues. Germline CDR1 reads SGHRS; CDR2 reads YFSETQ. The CDR3 sequence: CASSVRGDVYGSYNVQFF. Written as DNA, the CDR3 is TGTGCCAGCAGTGTGAGGGGCGACGTGTACGGAAGCTACAATGTGCAGTTCTTC.

This clonotype was found many times. This rearrangement joins TRBV5-1 to TRBJ2-7; D is perhaps TRBD2 (6 bases). Trimming stripped 4 bases from V and 9 bases from J, with 23 bases between. CDR3 length equals 15 residues. Germline CDR1 reads SGHRS; CDR2 reads YFSETQ. The CDR3 protein is CASSPSSDIRARQYF. The CDR3 DNA is TGCGCCAGCAGCCCATCTAGCGACATACGAGCGCGGCAGTACTTC.

The genes are TRBV20-1 and TRBJ2-7; 9 bases line up with TRBD2. The CDR3 is 15 amino acids. The V segment lost 0 bases and the J segment 3 bases; nucleotides outside the gene matches: 6. CDR1 is DFQATT and CDR2 is SNEGSKA in the germline V gene (reference sequence). DNA for the CDR3: TGCAGTGCTAGAGAGTCCGCGGGAGGGGACTACGAGCAGTACTTC. Its translation is CSARESAGGDYEQYF.

The rearrangement links TRBV9 to TRBJ2-7; TRBD2 agrees at 7 bases. V shed 3 bases and J 2 bases; nucleotides not matched to a gene: 8. Germline lookup yields CDR1 SGDLS and CDR2 YYNGEE. The CDR3 is made up of 15 amino acids. CDR3 bases: TGTGCCAGCAGCGCCCAAGCGGGATTTCCCTACGAGCAGTACTTC. Its protein product is CASSAQAGFPYEQYF.

This chain joins TRBV10-3 and TRBJ1-1, with 8 nucleotides matching TRBD1. The CDR3 is 13 residues long. Germline-derived CDR1 and CDR2 are ENHRY and SYGVKD. V was clipped by 10 bases and J by 5 bases; unmatched bases: 9. The CDR3 DNA is TGTGCCACCGGACAGGGAAGTTTAACTGAAGCTTTCTTT. Its translation is CATGQGSLTEAFF.

The rearrangement uses TRBV10-3 and TRBJ2-3; the match to TRBD2 covers 11 bases. The V segment lost 7 bases and the J segment 1 base; nucleotides outside the gene matches: 1. Germline V gives CDR1 ENHRY, CDR2 SYGVKD. This CDR3 is built from 14 residues. CDR3 loop: CAIKTSGGTDTQYF. The CDR3 region has the DNA TGTGCCATCAAGACTAGCGGGGGCACAGATACGCAGTATTTT.

This clonotype came up many times. The V and J genes are TRBV2 and TRBJ2-3, with D perhaps matching TRBD2 (5 bases). CDR1 and CDR2 (germline): SNHLY, FYNNEI. V was trimmed by 1 base and J by 0 bases, leaving 8 bases between them. CDR3 length: 15 amino acids. CDR3 region: CASSEGGLSTDTQYF. The CDR3 bases are TGTGCCAGCAGTGAAGGAGGGCTGAGCACAGATACGCAGTATTTT.

In its sample, this clonotype was seen many times. This chain joins TRBV11-2 and TRBJ2-2; D possibly corresponds to TRBD1 (5 bases). Per germline, CDR1 SGHAT and CDR2 FQNNGV. V lost 5 bases and J lost 3, with 7 bases in between. This CDR3 comprises 13 residues. CDR3 coding DNA: TGTGCCAGCAGCCGACAGTACACCGGGGAGCTGTTTTTT. This encodes CASSRQYTGELFF.